Listed here is a single T cell receptor (beta chain). Its antigen is unidentified. The record originates from a study of long-term antiretroviral therapy in people with HIV. Researchers ran immunoSEQ v3.0 at survey level. Some clones are missing from TCRdb's copy, which holds only in-frame ones; the method was immunoSEQ multiplex PCR. The table records approximately 20,000 clones, approximately 84% of them present only once. From germline, CDR1 is LGHNA and CDR2 YSLEER. The V segment lost 2 bases and the J segment 4 bases; nucleotides outside the gene matches: 8. The CDR3 extends over 16 amino acids. General study findings and limits: Clones expanded before ART dominated the repertoire at all time points.

Without exception, participants with HIV were treated in the United States. The sequence came from a man between 18 and 35 years old with HIV. This rearrangement joins TRBV4-3 to TRBJ2-1, with 7 bases that match TRBD2. The sample consisted of unsorted PBMCs, taken 0.5 years after starting antiretroviral therapy. CDR3 loop: CASSQSRTSEYNEQFF. DNA for the CDR3: TGCGCCAGCAGCCAAAGTAGAACTAGCGAGTACAATGAGCAGTTCTTC.